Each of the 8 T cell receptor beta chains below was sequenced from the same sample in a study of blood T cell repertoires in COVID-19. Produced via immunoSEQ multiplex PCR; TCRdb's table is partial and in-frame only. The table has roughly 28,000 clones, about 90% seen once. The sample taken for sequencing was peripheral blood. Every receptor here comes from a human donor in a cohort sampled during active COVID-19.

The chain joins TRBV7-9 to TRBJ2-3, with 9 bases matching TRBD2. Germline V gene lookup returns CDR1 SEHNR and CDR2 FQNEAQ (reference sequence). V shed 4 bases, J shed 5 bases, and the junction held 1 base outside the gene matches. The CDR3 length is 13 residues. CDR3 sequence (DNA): TGTGCCAGCAGCTCGACTAGCGGAGATACGCAGTATTTT. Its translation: CASSSTSGDTQYF.

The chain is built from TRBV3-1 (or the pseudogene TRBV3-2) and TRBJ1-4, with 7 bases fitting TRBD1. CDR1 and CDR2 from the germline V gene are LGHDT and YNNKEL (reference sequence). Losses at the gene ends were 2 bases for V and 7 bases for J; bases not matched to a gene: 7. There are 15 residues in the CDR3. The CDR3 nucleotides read TGTGCCAGCAGCCAAAGGGGGCCCAAGGGTGAAAAACTGTTTTTT. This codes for CASSQRGPKGEKLFF.

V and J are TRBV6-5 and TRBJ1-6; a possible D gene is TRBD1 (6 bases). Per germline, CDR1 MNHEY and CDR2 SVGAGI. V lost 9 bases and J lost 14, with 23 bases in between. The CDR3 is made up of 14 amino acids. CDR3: CASVTLGRGGSLHF. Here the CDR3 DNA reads TGTGCCAGTGTCACGTTGGGGCGAGGGGGATCCCTCCACTTT.

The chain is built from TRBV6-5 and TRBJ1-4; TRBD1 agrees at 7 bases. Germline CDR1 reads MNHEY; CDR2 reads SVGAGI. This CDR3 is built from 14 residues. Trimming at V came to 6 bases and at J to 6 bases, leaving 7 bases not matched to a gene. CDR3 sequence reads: CASSWTGSDEKLFF. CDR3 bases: TGTGCCAGCAGCTGGACAGGATCGGATGAAAAACTGTTTTTT.

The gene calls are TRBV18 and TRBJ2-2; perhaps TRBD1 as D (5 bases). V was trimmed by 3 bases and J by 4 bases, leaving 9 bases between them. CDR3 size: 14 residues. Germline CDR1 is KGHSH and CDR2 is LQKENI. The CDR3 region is CASSPTQATGELFF. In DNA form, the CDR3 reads TGTGCCAGCTCACCTACACAGGCCACCGGGGAGCTGTTTTTT.

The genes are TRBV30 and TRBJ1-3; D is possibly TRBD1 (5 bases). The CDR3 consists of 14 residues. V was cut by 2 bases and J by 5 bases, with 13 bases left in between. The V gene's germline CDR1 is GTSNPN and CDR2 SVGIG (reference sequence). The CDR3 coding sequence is TGTGCCTGGAGTATGGGGCAGACGAGAAACACCATATATTTT. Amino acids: CAWSMGQTRNTIYF.

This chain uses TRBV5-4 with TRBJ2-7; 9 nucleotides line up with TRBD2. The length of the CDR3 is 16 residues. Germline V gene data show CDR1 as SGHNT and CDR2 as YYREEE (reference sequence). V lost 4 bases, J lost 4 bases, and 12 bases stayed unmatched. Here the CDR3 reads CASSDRLADPPYEQYF. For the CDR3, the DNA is TGTGCCAGCAGCGATCGACTAGCGGACCCCCCTTACGAGCAGTACTTC. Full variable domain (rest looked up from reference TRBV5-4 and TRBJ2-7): ETGVTQSPTHLIKTRGQQVTLRCSSQSGHNTVSWYQQALGQGPQFIFQYYREEENGRGNFPPRFSGLQFPNYSSELNVNALELDDSALYLCASSDRLADPPYEQYFGPGTRLTVT.

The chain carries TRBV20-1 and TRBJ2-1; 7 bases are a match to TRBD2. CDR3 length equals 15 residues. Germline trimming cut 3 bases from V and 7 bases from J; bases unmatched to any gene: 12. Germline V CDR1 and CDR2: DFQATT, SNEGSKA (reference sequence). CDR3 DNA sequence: TGCAGTGCTAGTGCTCGGCGGGAGAGTCAAAATGAGCAGTTCTTC. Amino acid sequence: CSASARRESQNEQFF.